Shown below are 18 T cell receptor beta chains from a single sample sequenced in a study of Ad26.COV2.S vaccination and SARS-CoV-2 variants. Treatment meaning: 15 to 20 received Ad26.COV2.S at low or high dose, single or two shots; 5 received placebo; per-sample allocation not given. Sampling was done on day 63 after the first vaccine or placebo injection. Profiled with immunoSEQ multiplex PCR; TCRdb holds only in-frame clones, not every one. The sample records hundreds of thousands of clones, 80% to 90% being singletons. The material sequenced was peripheral blood, taken in a trial of Ad26.COV2.S vaccine versus placebo. These receptors came from a person aged 18-60 years who received the Ad26.COV2.S COVID-19 vaccine or a placebo.

The J gene is TRBJ1-4, the V gene TRBV5-1; D ambiguous. Germline loops: CDR1 SGHRS, CDR2 YFSETQ. The CDR3 extends over 16 amino acids. V lost 4 bases and J lost 0, with 13 bases in between. CDR3 sequence (DNA): TGCGCCAGCAGCCCCGGAACAGTTACAACTAATGAAAAACTGTTTTTT. Translated: CASSPGTVTTNEKLFF.

The V gene is TRBV6-2 or TRBV6-3, the J gene TRBJ2-1; no reliable D call. Germline V gene lookup returns CDR1 MNHEY and CDR2 SVGEGT. The CDR3 has 15 amino acids. V was trimmed by 2 bases and J by 6 bases, leaving 14 bases between them. CDR3 sequence: CASSYRALGPNEQFF. In DNA, the CDR3 is TGTGCCAGCAGTTACAGAGCCCTAGGCCCCAATGAGCAGTTCTTC.

The rearrangement links TRBV5-1 to TRBJ2-1, with 7 bases lining up with TRBD2. The V segment lost 1 base and the J segment 5 bases; nucleotides outside the gene matches: 6. The CDR3 is 15 amino acids. Germline CDR1 reads SGHRS; CDR2 reads YFSETQ. The CDR3 DNA sequence: TGCGCCAGCAGCTTGTGGGACTACCTAAACAATGAGCAGTTCTTC. Amino acids: CASSLWDYLNNEQFF.

Comments on this clone: Other DNA sequences within the sample encode an identical CDR3. This sequence joins TRBV7-9 and TRBJ2-3, with TRBD2 identical over 10 bases. Germline trimming cut 5 bases from V and 2 bases from J; bases unmatched to any gene: 1. The germline CDR1 and CDR2 sequences are SEHNR and FQNEAQ (reference sequence). The CDR3 totals 14 residues. The CDR3: CASSTSGNTDTQYF. The CDR3 nucleotides are TGTGCCAGCAGCACTAGCGGGAACACAGATACGCAGTATTTT.

This chain uses TRBV7-9 with TRBJ2-1, with a tentative D call TRBD2 (6 bases). The CDR3 contains 18 residues. The germline CDR1 and CDR2 sequences are SEHNR and FQNEAQ (reference sequence). V was shortened by 3 bases and J by 5 bases, with 23 bases between the two germline ends. The CDR3 reads CASSFHGVAARGDNEQFF. CDR3 sequence (DNA): TGTGCCAGCAGCTTTCACGGGGTAGCGGCCCGCGGGGACAATGAGCAGTTCTTC.

This clone was seen only once. V gene TRBV5-1 combines with J gene TRBJ2-5; tentatively, D is TRBD1 or TRBD2 (5 bases each). CDR3 length equals 14 residues. V was cut by 3 bases and J by 5 bases, with 14 bases left in between. Germline CDR1 reads SGHRS; CDR2 reads YFSETQ. The CDR3 sequence is CASSYGTSGETQYF. Written as DNA, the CDR3 is TGCGCCAGCAGCTACGGGACCTCGGGGGAGACCCAGTACTTC.

A single count supports this clone. Other DNA variants within this sample encode the same CDR3. The chain couples TRBV7-9 to TRBJ1-1; D gene uncertain. This CDR3 is built from 13 residues. Germline CDR1 SEHNR, CDR2 FQNEAQ (reference sequence). The V gene lost 1 base and the J gene lost 2 bases, with 5 bases spanning the gap. This CDR3 reads CASSLDPNTEAFF. CDR3 sequence (DNA): TGTGCCAGCAGCTTAGACCCCAACACTGAAGCTTTCTTT.

The V call is TRBV19, the J call TRBJ1-5, with D unclear. This CDR3 region has 15 residues. V lost 10 bases to trimming and J lost 0 bases, with 16 bases between them. Germline V gene lookup returns CDR1 LNHDA and CDR2 SQIVND (reference sequence). The DNA for the CDR3 is TGTGCCACGACCCCGGGAAGTTTTAGCAATCAGCCCCAGCATTTT. This gives the protein CATTPGSFSNQPQHF.

The chain has TRBV30 and TRBJ1-6; 7 bases fit TRBD1. There are 14 residues in the CDR3. Germline trimming cut 3 bases from V and 9 bases from J; bases unmatched to any gene: 8. Germline CDR1 and CDR2: GTSNPN and SVGIG (reference sequence). CDR3 coding DNA: TGTGCCTGGAGCCCCGGGACAGTAGGTTCACCCCTCCACTTT. It specifies CAWSPGTVGSPLHF.

The chain uses TRBV19 and TRBJ2-3, with D unresolved. Germline CDR1 reads LNHDA; CDR2 reads SQIVND (reference sequence). Trimming removed 1 base at V and 6 bases at J, with 14 bases between. The CDR3 loop spans 15 amino acids. The CDR3 is CASSIAHGRLDTQYF. In DNA, the CDR3 is TGTGCCAGTAGTATAGCACATGGACGGCTCGATACGCAGTATTTT.

The chain couples TRBV5-1 to TRBJ1-4, with D hard to call. Germline V gene lookup returns CDR1 SGHRS and CDR2 YFSETQ. The CDR3 loop spans 16 amino acids. V was shortened by 0 bases and J by 8 bases, with 17 bases between the two germline ends. CDR3 sequence reads: CASSLDRQDDNEKLFF. CDR3 sequence (DNA): TGCGCCAGCAGCTTGGATAGGCAAGACGATAACGAAAAACTGTTTTTT.

This clone was seen only a few times. Here the CDR3 reads CASSLMTGGHYGYTF. The CDR3 DNA is TGTGCCAGCAGCTTGATGACAGGGGGCCACTATGGCTACACCTTC. The chain carries TRBV5-5 and TRBJ1-2, with 10 bases that match TRBD1. Germline V gene data show CDR1 as SGHKS and CDR2 as YYEKEE (reference sequence). The CDR3 sequence is 15 residues long. J was trimmed by 3 bases and V by 1 base; bases with no gene match: 3.

The gene calls are TRBV14 and TRBJ1-2; 8 positions agree with TRBD1. Germline V gives CDR1 SGHDN, CDR2 FVKESK. The CDR3 runs to 14 residues. V lost 4 bases and J lost 7; bases outside the gene matches: 8. This chain's CDR3 is CASSPRQDRAGYTF. CDR3 sequence (DNA): TGTGCCAGCAGCCCCCGCCAGGACAGGGCTGGCTACACCTTC.

The gene calls are TRBV5-4 and TRBJ1-1; 9 bases map to TRBD1. This CDR3 comprises 13 residues. With 6 bases clipped from V and 1 base from J, the junction kept 1 base outside the gene matches. Germline V gives CDR1 SGHNT, CDR2 YYREEE (reference sequence). The CDR3 is CASNRGPNTEAFF. CDR3 nucleotide sequence: TGTGCCAGCAACAGGGGGCCGAACACTGAAGCTTTCTTT.

This chain joins TRBV15 and TRBJ2-5, with D perhaps assigned TRBD1 or TRBD2 (5 bases each). The CDR3 spans 14 residues. Trimming left V 1 base short and J 4 bases short, with 10 bases between. From germline, CDR1 is LNHNV and CDR2 YYDKDF (reference sequence). Written as DNA, the CDR3 is TGTGCCACCAGCAGAGTCAGGGCGGGAGAGACCCAGTACTTC. This translates into CATSRVRAGETQYF.

The gene calls are TRBV7-9 and TRBJ2-2; 10 nucleotides line up with TRBD2. Germline assignment: CDR1 SEHNR and CDR2 FQNEAQ (reference sequence). This CDR3 comprises 15 residues. The ends lost 6 bases at V and 2 bases at J; junction bases unmatched: 3. The CDR3 DNA reads as TGTGCCAGCAGGAGCGGGGGGGCTAACACCGGGGAGCTGTTTTTT. Translation: CASRSGGANTGELFF.

CDR3 residues: CATSRDITGEQYF. CDR3 coding DNA: TGTGCCACCAGCAGAGATATTACGGGCGAGCAGTACTTC. This chain uses TRBV15 with TRBJ2-7; D not resolved. The CDR3 spans 13 residues. Trimming pared 0 bases from V and 6 bases from J, leaving 9 bases between. CDR1 and CDR2 (germline): LNHNV, YYDKDF (reference sequence).

This chain joins TRBV4-3 and TRBJ2-2; D gene unclear. Per germline, CDR1 LGHNA and CDR2 YSLEER. The CDR3 runs to 15 residues. V was shortened by 1 base and J by 5 bases, with 11 bases between the two germline ends. The CDR3 region has the DNA TGCGCCAGCAGCCAAGGTGGCTTGGGTACCGGGGAGCTGTTTTTT. It specifies CASSQGGLGTGELFF.